This T cell receptor beta chain was profiled in a study of blood T cell repertoires in COVID-19. As for the study in general: Donors in the United States, Italy and Spain gave samples during acute or convalescent COVID-19. Nucleic acid was either cDNA or gDNA, and it came from T cells, B-cell-depleted T cells, or PBMCs.

Original methodology: Estimates of nucleated cell counts were drawn from the amplification of reference gene primers. The data were produced by immunoSEQ multiplex PCR, yet TCRdb's version contains in-frame clones alone and is incomplete. For V, J and clone size, that table is used; D and trimming come from the DNA. The data show 20,000 to 30,000 clones, almost 90% seen once. Trimming removed 3 bases from V and 4 bases from J, with 9 bases in between. The CDR3 totals 13 residues. The germline gives CDR1 MNHEY, CDR2 SMNVEV (reference sequence). Sequenced material: peripheral blood. The sequence derives from a human donor in a cohort sampled during active COVID-19. This sequence joins TRBV27 and TRBJ1-2, with TRBD1 as a possible D gene (6 bases). This CDR3 reads CASSLDRSYGYTF. As DNA, the CDR3 is TGTGCCAGCAGTTTGGACAGAAGCTATGGCTACACCTTC.